These T cell receptor beta chains were read from a single sample in a study of cytomegalovirus exposure and HLA in healthy donors. The assay was immunoSEQ multiplex PCR, and TCRdb's table has in-frame clones only and misses some. The data contain about 82,000 clones, 85% to 95% of them singletons. Sequencing was carried out using PBMCs. The receptor source for this set is a man younger than 35 in good health and CMV-seronegative. Each CDR3 is given with its conserved first and last residue. The order of the fields is J gene, V gene, CDR3 protein.

TRBJ2-3	TRBV30	CAWLRLSTDTQYF
TRBJ1-2	TRBV7-2	CASSSGQGAIFGYTF
TRBJ1-1	TRBV18	CASSPNQGPVTEAFF
TRBJ1-5	TRBV19	CASTFTGGYQPQHF
TRBJ2-2	TRBV7-6	CASSLPLGPGVNTGELFF
TRBJ1-2	TRBV18	CASSPGPGGLNYGYTF
TRBJ1-2	TRBV18	CASSPGQGNYGYTF
TRBJ1-5	TRBV6-1	CASSAPPVYSNQPQHF
TRBJ2-3	TRBV20-1	CSASPGQTQYF
TRBJ2-7	TRBV9	CASSVGDSLSYEQYF
TRBJ2-2	TRBV21-1	CARTGLEDGELFF
TRBJ2-2	TRBV7-2	CASSLGQYGRELFF
TRBJ2-3	TRBV27	CASSLDRVGPPDTQYF
TRBJ1-2	TRBV14	CASSQDSARVFGYTF
TRBJ2-2	TRBV7-6	CASSLTGLGTGELFF
TRBJ2-1	TRBV4-2	CASSQTAGGRDEQFF
TRBJ1-5	TRBV5-8	CASSLRSGGNQPQHF
TRBJ1-2	TRBV25-1	CASSEVGQGAEGYTF
TRBJ1-2	TRBV4-3	CASSQGQGPYGYTF
TRBJ2-2	TRBV5-4	CASSFPSGGNTGELFF
TRBJ1-5	TRBV30	CAWSVGQGNNQPQHF
TRBJ2-1	TRBV6-6	CASRDYNNEQFF
TRBJ2-1	TRBV2	CASSPRGFNEQFF
TRBJ2-4	TRBV7-2	CASSLGVSLAKNIQYF
TRBJ1-5	TRBV5-1	CASSATGESRQPQHF
TRBJ1-2	TRBV18	CASSPQPSGVNYGYTF
TRBJ1-5	TRBV10-3	CAINGRTNQPQHF
TRBJ2-7	TRBV18	CASSPATDSYEQYF
TRBJ2-3	TRBV18	CASSQGVSTDTQYF
TRBJ2-7	TRBV18	CASSPLGDSYEQYF
TRBJ2-1	TRBV6-5	CASSPGLAGGNEQFF
TRBJ2-1	TRBV4-2	CASSQDRELTYNEQFF
TRBJ2-1	TRBV6-6	CASSFPAGVENEQFF